This T cell receptor beta chain was identified in a study of cytomegalovirus exposure and HLA in healthy donors. Study conclusions and caveats: TCR beta chains numbering 164 were designated cytomegalovirus-associated.

The ends lost 7 bases at V and 1 base at J; junction bases unmatched: 9. The CDR3 has 14 residues. The germline gives CDR1 GTSNPN, CDR2 SVGIG (reference sequence). Assay: immunoSEQ multiplex PCR; the TCRdb copy retains only in-frame clones and omits some. The sample consists of under 200,000 clones, approximately 78% of them appearing once. Details on this clone: The antigen remains undetermined.

The source of this sequence is a woman aged 30 to 39 in good health and CMV-seronegative. Sequencing input: PBMCs. The chain uses TRBV30 and TRBJ1-1; 7 nucleotides line up with TRBD1. The CDR3 region is CASTPGTANTEAFF. The CDR3 DNA sequence: TGTGCCTCCACACCCGGGACAGCGAACACTGAAGCTTTCTTT.